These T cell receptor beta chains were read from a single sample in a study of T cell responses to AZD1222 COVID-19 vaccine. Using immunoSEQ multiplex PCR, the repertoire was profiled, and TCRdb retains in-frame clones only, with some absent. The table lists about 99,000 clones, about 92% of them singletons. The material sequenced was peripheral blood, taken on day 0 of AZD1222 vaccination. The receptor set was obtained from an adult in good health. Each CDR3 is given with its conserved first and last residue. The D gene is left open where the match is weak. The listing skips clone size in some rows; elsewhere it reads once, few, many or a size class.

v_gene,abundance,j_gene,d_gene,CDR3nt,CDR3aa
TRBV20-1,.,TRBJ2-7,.,TGCAGTGCTGTACTGTACGAGCAGTACTTC,CSAVLYEQYF
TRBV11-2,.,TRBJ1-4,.,TGTGCCAGCAGCTCAAACTGGGGGGTAACTAATGAAAAACTGTTTTTT,CASSSNWGVTNEKLFF
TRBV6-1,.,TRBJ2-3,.,TGTGCCAGCAGTGAAGGACACACCCTCACAGATACGCAGTATTTT,CASSEGHTLTDTQYF
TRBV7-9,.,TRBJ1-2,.,TGTGCCAGCAGCTTAGGTCCGACCTATGGCTACACCTTC,CASSLGPTYGYTF
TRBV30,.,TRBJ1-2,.,TGTGCCTGCCCCCCCTCGGACGGGGGCGCTGGCTATGGCTACACCTTC,CACPPSDGGAGYGYTF
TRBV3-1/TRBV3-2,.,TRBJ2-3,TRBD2,TGTGCCAGCAGCCAAGACTTTAGGCTAGCGGGAGATACGCAGTATTTT,CASSQDFRLAGDTQYF
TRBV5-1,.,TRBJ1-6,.,TGCGCCAGCAGCTCGCTGGGGATTGTCTCCTATAATTCACCCCTCCACTTT,CASSSLGIVSYNSPLHF
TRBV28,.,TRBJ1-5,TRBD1,TGTGCCAGCAACCCTCCGGGACAGGGACGGCAGCCCCAGCATTTT,CASNPPGQGRQPQHF
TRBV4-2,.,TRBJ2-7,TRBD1,TGTGCCAGCAGCCAAGACGGGGACAGACCCTACGAGCAGTACTTC,CASSQDGDRPYEQYF
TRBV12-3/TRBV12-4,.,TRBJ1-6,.,TGTGCCAGCAGCTGGACATTTGGTTCACCCCTCCACTTT,CASSWTFGSPLHF
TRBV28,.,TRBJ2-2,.,TGTGCCAGCAGTCTGACTAACACCGGGGAGCTGTTTTTT,CASSLTNTGELFF
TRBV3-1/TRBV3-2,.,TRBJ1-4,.,TGTGCCAGCAGCCAGGGAGGGGAGGAAAAACTGTTTTTT,CASSQGGEEKLFF
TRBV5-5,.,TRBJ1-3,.,TGTGCCAGCAGCTTGTTCACGGACACCATATATTTT,CASSLFTDTIYF
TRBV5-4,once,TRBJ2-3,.,TGTGCCAGCAGCCCGGCGGGGAAAGATACGCAGTATTTT,CASSPAGKDTQYF
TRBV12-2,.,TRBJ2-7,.,TGTGCAAGTCGCTTCAGAAGACAGGGGGCGCCGGGTAGGTACGAGCAGTACTTC,CASRFRRQGAPGRYEQYF
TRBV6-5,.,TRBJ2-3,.,TGTGCCAGCAGCCAAAATAGCGGAACCACAGATACGCAGTATTTT,CASSQNSGTTDTQYF
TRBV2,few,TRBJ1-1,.,TGTGCCAGCAGTGAACAAGGGCTGGATGTGGGGCACACTGAAGCTTTCTTT,CASSEQGLDVGHTEAFF
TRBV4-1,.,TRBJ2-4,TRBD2,TGCGCCAGCAGCCCTTCCCAACTAGCGGGGGGCCATCCTCTAGCCAAAAACATTCAGTACTTC,CASSPSQLAGGHPLAKNIQYF
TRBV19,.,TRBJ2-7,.,TGTGCCAGTAGTCACGGAACCCACACCTACGAGCAGTACTTC,CASSHGTHTYEQYF
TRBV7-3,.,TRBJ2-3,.,TGTGCCAGCAGCTTATTGGGCACAGATACGCAGTATTTT,CASSLLGTDTQYF
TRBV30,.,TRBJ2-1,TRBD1,TGTGCCTGGGACCGGGACAGGGTGTTCGATGAGCAGTTCTTC,CAWDRDRVFDEQFF
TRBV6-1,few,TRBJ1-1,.,TGTGCCAGCAGTGAAATTTGGGGGAACACTGAAGCTTTCTTT,CASSEIWGNTEAFF
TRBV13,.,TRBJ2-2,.,TGTGCCAGCAAGCCAGGAGCGAACACCGGGGAGCTGTTTTTT,CASKPGANTGELFF
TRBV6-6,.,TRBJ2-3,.,TGTGCCAGCAGCCGGGACACTGGAGCCGGGGATACGCAGTATTTT,CASSRDTGAGDTQYF
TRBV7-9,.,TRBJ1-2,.,TGTGCCAGCAGCGAAGAACAGGGAAGGGACTATGGCTACACCTTC,CASSEEQGRDYGYTF
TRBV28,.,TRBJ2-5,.,TGTGCCAGCAGTTCCCTTGGGACCCAGTACTTC,CASSSLGTQYF
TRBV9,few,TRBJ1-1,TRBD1,TGTGCCAGCAGCCGACTACAGGGGGGCGGAGGGACTGAAGCTTTCTTT,CASSRLQGGGGTEAFF
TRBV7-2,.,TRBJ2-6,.,TGTGCCAGCAGCTTATCGGTAACTGGGGCCAACGTCCTGACTTTC,CASSLSVTGANVLTF
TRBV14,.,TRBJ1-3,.,TGTGCCAGCAGCCAAGTGGGACCGACCTCTGGAAACACCATATATTTT,CASSQVGPTSGNTIYF
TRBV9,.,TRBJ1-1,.,TGTGCCAGCAGCTCACGCGGTGGAGGGAGGTCTGGAGCTTTCTTT,CASSSRGGGRSGAFF
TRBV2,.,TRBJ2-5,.,TGTGCCAGCAGTGGCCGGACCGACCAAGAGACCCAGTACTTC,CASSGRTDQETQYF
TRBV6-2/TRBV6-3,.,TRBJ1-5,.,TGTGCCAGCAGTTCGAAACGGGTGCAGGATCAGCCCCAGCATTTT,CASSSKRVQDQPQHF
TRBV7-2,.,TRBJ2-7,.,TGTGCCAGCAGCACCAGGGACTTATACTACGAGCAGTACTTC,CASSTRDLYYEQYF
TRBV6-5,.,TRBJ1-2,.,TGTGCCACCGTGAGGCTCGCGGCCTATGGCTACACCTTC,CATVRLAAYGYTF
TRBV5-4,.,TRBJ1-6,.,TGTGCCAGCAGCTTGGCCGACCGGGCTAATTCACCCCTCCACTTT,CASSLADRANSPLHF
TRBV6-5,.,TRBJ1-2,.,TGTGCCAGCAGTTACTCTCGACACTATGGCTACACCTTC,CASSYSRHYGYTF
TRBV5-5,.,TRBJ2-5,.,TGTGCCAGCAGCTTAGTACCTAAGGGGGAGACCCAGTACTTC,CASSLVPKGETQYF
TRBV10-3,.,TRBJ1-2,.,TGTGCCATCAGTGAGTCGATGGTGGTAGGGCTGGGCTACACCTTC,CAISESMVVGLGYTF
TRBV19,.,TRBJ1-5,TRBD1,TGTGCCAGTAGTGCAGGCGCAGGGGGGAATCAGCCCCAGCATTTT,CASSAGAGGNQPQHF
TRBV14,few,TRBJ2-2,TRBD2,TGTGCCAGCAGCCGACTAGCGGGAGGGGGTAACACCGGGGAGCTGTTTTTT,CASSRLAGGGNTGELFF
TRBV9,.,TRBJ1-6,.,TGTGCCAGCACGGCAGTCCCCGGGGGTTCACCCCTCCACTTT,CASTAVPGGSPLHF
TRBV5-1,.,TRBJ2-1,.,TGCGCCAGCAGCGACGTCCTGGGTTACAATGAGCAGTTCTTC,CASSDVLGYNEQFF
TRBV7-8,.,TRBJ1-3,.,TGTGCCAGCAGCTTAGGGCGGAGCTCTGGAAACACCATATATTTT,CASSLGRSSGNTIYF
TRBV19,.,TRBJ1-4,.,TGTGCCAGTAGTATGGGGGTGCAGAGTGGTGAAAAACTGTTTTTT,CASSMGVQSGEKLFF
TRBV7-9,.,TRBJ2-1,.,TGTGCCAGCAGCTTTTCAGGCGAGGGGCAGTTCTTC,CASSFSGEGQFF
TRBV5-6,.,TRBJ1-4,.,TGTGCCAGCAGCCTCAACAGATTAGGCACGAAAAAACTGTTTTTT,CASSLNRLGTKKLFF
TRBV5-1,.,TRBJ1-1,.,TGCGCCAGCAGCCCGGGCGGAACGAACACTGAAGCTTTCTTT,CASSPGGTNTEAFF
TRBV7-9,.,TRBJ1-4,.,TGTGCCAGCAGCTTACTATGGACAGACGGAATTCCAACTAATGAAAAACTGTTTTTT,CASSLLWTDGIPTNEKLFF
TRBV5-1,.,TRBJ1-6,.,TGCGCCAGCAGCTTGCTGCGGGGAAATAATTCACCCCTCCACTTT,CASSLLRGNNSPLHF
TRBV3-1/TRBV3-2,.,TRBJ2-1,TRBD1,TGTGCCAGCAGCCCCAGGACAGGGGCAGATGAGCAGTTCTTC,CASSPRTGADEQFF
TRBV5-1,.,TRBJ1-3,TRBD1,TGCGCCAGCAGCTCCGGGGACAGAGCCACTGGAAACACCATATATTTT,CASSSGDRATGNTIYF
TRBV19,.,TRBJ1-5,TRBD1,TGTGCCAGTAGTCCCCGGGGACAGCCAAATCAGCCCCAGCATTTT,CASSPRGQPNQPQHF
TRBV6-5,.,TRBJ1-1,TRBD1,TGTGCCAGCAGTTACATTGGGGACAGGAACACTGAAGCTTTCTTT,CASSYIGDRNTEAFF
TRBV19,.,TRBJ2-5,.,TGTGCCAGTGGCACGCAGGGTGGGGAGACCCAGTACTTC,CASGTQGGETQYF
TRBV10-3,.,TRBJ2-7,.,TGTGCCATCAGTCGGGACACCTACTACGAGCAGTACTTC,CAISRDTYYEQYF